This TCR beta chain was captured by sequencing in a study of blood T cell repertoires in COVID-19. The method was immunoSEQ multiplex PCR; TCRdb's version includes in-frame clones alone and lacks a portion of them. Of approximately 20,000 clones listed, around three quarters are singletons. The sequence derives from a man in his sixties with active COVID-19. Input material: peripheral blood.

CDR3 in amino acids: CASSLGGVNEQYF. The CDR3 nucleotides read TGCGCCAGCAGCTTGGGAGGCGTTAACGAGCAGTACTTC. The chain recombines TRBV5-1 with TRBJ2-7; D gene unclear. The CDR3 covers 13 residues. V dropped 0 bases and J dropped 5 bases, with 9 bases sitting between them. Germline V CDR1 and CDR2: SGHRS, YFSETQ.